Below, one TCR beta chain is given with its context. This sample stems from a study of CD8 T cells in Susac syndrome. The CDR3 runs 16 residues. Trimming cost V 5 bases and J 2 bases; bases outside gene matches: 9. The authors reverse transcribed roughly 0.5 to 1 ug RNA with random hexamers. An immunoSEQ multiplex PCR generated amplified TCR beta CDR3 products spanning 54 Vbeta and 13 Jbeta. MiXCR, run by TCRdb on the immunoSEQ multiplex PCR reads, gives a single entry per CDR3 protein. Seen here are more than 100,000 distinct CDR3 sequences, over 95% observed once, and the top ten hold less than 0.15%. The authors carried out high-throughput sequencing of TCR beta. They applied it to CD8+ and CD4+ T cells obtained from blood. FACS enriched CD8+ TEMRA cells, while bulk CD8+ and CD4+ were negatively isolated.

The sample taken for sequencing was CD4+ T cells from PBMCs. The TCR sequence derives from a human donor with Susac syndrome. The V call is TRBV12-3 or TRBV12-4, the J call TRBJ2-1; 7 nucleotides agree with TRBD2. CDR3 nucleotides: TGTGCCAGCAGTACAATCTCTAGCGGTCCCTACAATGAGCAGTTCTTC. The encoded protein is CASSTISSGPYNEQFF.